Listed below are T cell receptor beta chains from one sample, sequenced in a study of blood T cell repertoires in COVID-19. Some clones are missing from TCRdb's copy, which holds only in-frame ones; the method was immunoSEQ multiplex PCR. The sample shows 290,000 or so clones, 87% of them seen only once. The material sequenced was peripheral blood. These receptors were obtained from a young man with active or convalescent COVID-19. The CDR3 runs from the conserved cysteine through the conserved F or W. A D gene is named only where the DNA matches it firmly.

TRBJ1-6 | . | TRBV6-4 | CASSPGGAGNSPLHF
TRBJ2-4 | . | TRBV25-1 | CASSEGGTVNIQYF
TRBJ2-7 | . | TRBV12-3/TRBV12-4 | CASSLDREQYF
TRBJ2-3 | TRBD1 | TRBV7-9 | CASSRTTGARDTQYF
TRBJ1-5 | . | TRBV7-8 | CASSLVGVGSQPQHF
TRBJ2-7 | TRBD2 | TRBV27 | CASSPGLVEQYF
TRBJ1-1 | . | TRBV7-3 | CASSPGLGRNTEAFF
TRBJ1-6 | . | TRBV5-1 | CASSEVLNSPLHF
TRBJ1-3 | TRBD1 | TRBV5-1 | CASSSTGESGNTIYF
TRBJ1-6 | . | TRBV15 | CATSGTRRSPLHF
TRBJ2-7 | TRBD1 | TRBV27 | CASSLLGQGVAEQYF
TRBJ2-1 | TRBD1 | TRBV28 | CASSWDRDGNEQFF
TRBJ2-1 | . | TRBV10-1 | CASSEGGGPYNEQFF
TRBJ2-1 | . | TRBV7-2 | CASSSGGTDYNEQFF
TRBJ1-2 | . | TRBV18 | CASSPESGVGYTF
TRBJ2-3 | TRBD2 | TRBV19 | CASGSSGRYTDTQYF
TRBJ2-1 | TRBD2 | TRBV28 | CASREGLAAYNEQFF
TRBJ2-6 | . | TRBV4-1 | CASSQDPGFGANVLTF
TRBJ2-1 | . | TRBV27 | CASSFGATNEQFF
TRBJ2-7 | . | TRBV6-4 | CASSLCVGDMEIYEQYF
TRBJ1-5 | . | TRBV15 | CATSGGASSNQPQHF
TRBJ1-5 | TRBD1 | TRBV5-8 | CASSSMMGTGGVPPQHF
TRBJ1-1 | . | TRBV5-1 | CASSLMDRDTEAFF
TRBJ1-2 | . | TRBV7-2 | CASSPDGGRNYGYTF
TRBJ1-6 | TRBD1 | TRBV5-1 | CASSFLGGEGSPLHF
TRBJ2-7 | . | TRBV10-3 | CAIKGDTAYEQYF
TRBJ2-2 | . | TRBV11-3 | CASSPESDDTGELFF
TRBJ2-3 | . | TRBV7-8 | CASSLTRTSTDTQYF
TRBJ1-5 | . | TRBV2 | CASRRTGSGGNQPQHF
TRBJ2-1 | . | TRBV7-9 | CASSLHSSYNEQFF
TRBJ1-5 | TRBD1 | TRBV19 | CASSIGTGHQPQHF
TRBJ2-1 | . | TRBV5-4 | CASRVVSSYNEQFF
TRBJ2-5 | . | TRBV5-1 | CASSLGGNVQETQYF
TRBJ1-6 | . | TRBV4-1 | CASSPGGTVNSPLHF
TRBJ2-7 | TRBD2 | TRBV5-1 | CASSRGTSGGTQSYEQYF
TRBJ2-1 | . | TRBV14 | CASSQVWGLDGEQFF
TRBJ2-7 | . | TRBV28 | CASSILADSYEQYF
TRBJ1-1 | TRBD1 | TRBV2 | CASRLNRGLEAFF
TRBJ2-7 | TRBD1 | TRBV5-1 | CASSLRDRASEQYF
TRBJ1-1 | . | TRBV29-1 | CSVDGTSEAFF
TRBJ1-3 | . | TRBV4-1 | CASSSQARGVYF
TRBJ2-2 | . | TRBV5-1 | CASSLRQGMPGELFF